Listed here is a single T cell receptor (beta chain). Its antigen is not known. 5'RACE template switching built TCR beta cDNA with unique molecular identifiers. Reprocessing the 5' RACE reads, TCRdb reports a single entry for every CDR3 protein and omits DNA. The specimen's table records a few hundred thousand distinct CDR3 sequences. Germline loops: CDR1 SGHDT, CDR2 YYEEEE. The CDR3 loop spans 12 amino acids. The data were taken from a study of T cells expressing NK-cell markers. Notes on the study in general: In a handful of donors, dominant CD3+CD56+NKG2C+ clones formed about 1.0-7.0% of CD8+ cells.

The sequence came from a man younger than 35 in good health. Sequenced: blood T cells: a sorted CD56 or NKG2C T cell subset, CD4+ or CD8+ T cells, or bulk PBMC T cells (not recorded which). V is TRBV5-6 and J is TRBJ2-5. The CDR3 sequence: CASSWGRETQYF.